This entry lists 3 T cell receptor beta chains sequenced from one sample in a study of blood T cell repertoires in COVID-19. Method: immunoSEQ multiplex PCR; TCRdb's copy keeps in-frame clones and lacks some. The sample consists of 100,000 to 150,000 clones, 75% to 90% of them appearing once. Sequenced input: PBMCs or T cells enriched from blood (not recorded which). All receptors derive from a woman aged 50 to 60 who had recovered from COVID-19.

J is TRBJ1-4 and V is TRBV7-9, with D possibly TRBD1 on 6 matching bases. The V gene lost 1 base and the J gene lost 8 bases, with 11 bases spanning the gap. The CDR3 is 14 amino acids. Germline CDR1 and CDR2: SEHNR and FQNEAQ (reference sequence). As DNA, the CDR3 is TGTGCCAGCAGCTTAGGGCAGGGGAGAGAAAAACTGTTTTTT. Its translation is CASSLGQGREKLFF.

V gene TRBV2 combines with J gene TRBJ1-1; D not certain. The CDR3 consists of 12 residues. The germline CDR1 and CDR2 sequences are SNHLY and FYNNEI. Trimming stripped 7 bases from V and 0 bases from J, with 6 bases between. CDR3 coding DNA: TGTGCCAGCACCCAGATGAACACTGAAGCTTTCTTT. Protein product: CASTQMNTEAFF.

The chain couples TRBV5-6 to TRBJ1-4; 10 bases match TRBD1. Trimming cost V 4 bases and J 9 bases; bases outside gene matches: 6. The CDR3 has 14 amino acids. CDR1 SGHDT and CDR2 YYEEEE come from the germline V gene. CDR3: CASSPPGQGKKLFF. The CDR3 DNA reads TGTGCCAGCAGCCCGCCGGGACAGGGGAAAAAACTGTTTTTT.